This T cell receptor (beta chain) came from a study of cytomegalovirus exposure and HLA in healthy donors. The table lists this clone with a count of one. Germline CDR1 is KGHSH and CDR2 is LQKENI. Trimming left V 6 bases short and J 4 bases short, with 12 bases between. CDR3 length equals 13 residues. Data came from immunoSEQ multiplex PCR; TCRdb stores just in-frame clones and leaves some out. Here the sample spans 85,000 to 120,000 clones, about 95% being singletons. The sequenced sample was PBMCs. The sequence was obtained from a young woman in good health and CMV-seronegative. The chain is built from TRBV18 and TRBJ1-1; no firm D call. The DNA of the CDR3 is TGTGCCAGCTCCCGACCAGAGGGCACTGAAGCTTTCTTT. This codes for CASSRPEGTEAFF.